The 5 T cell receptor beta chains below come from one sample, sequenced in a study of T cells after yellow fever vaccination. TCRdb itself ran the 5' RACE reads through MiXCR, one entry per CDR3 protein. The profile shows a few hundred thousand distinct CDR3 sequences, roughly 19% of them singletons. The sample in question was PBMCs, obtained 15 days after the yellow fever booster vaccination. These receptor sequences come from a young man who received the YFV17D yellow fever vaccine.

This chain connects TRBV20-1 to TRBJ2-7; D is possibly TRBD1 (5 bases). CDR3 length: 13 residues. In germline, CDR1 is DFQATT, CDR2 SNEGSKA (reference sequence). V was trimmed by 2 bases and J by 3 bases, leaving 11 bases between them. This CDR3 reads CSARLTGFYEQYF. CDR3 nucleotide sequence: TGCAGTGCTAGACTCACAGGATTCTACGAGCAGTACTTC.

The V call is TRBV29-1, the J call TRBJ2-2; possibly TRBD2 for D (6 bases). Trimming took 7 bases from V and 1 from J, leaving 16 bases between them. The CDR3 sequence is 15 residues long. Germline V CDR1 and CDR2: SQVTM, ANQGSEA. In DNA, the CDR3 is TGCAGCGCCGTGGAGGGACTGTTGAACACCGGGGAGCTGTTTTTT. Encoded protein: CSAVEGLLNTGELFF.

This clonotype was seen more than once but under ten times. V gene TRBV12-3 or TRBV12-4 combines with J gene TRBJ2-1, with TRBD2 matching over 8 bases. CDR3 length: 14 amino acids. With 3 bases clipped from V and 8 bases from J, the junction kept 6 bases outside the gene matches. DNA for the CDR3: TGTGCCAGCAGTTTCGCGGGAGGTCGGGATGAGCAGTTCTTC. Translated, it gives CASSFAGGRDEQFF.

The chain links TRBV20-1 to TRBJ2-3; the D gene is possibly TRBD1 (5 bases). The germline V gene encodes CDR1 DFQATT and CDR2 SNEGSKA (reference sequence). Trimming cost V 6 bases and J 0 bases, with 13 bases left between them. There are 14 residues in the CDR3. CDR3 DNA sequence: TGCAGTGCATCTGACAGTCTGAGCACAGATACGCAGTATTTT. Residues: CSASDSLSTDTQYF.

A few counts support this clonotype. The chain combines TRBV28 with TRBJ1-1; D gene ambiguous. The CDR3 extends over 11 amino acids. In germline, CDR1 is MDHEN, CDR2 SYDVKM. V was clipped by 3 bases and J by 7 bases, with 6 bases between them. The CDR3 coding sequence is TGTGCCAGCAGTTTTGATATTGAAGCTTTCTTT. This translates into CASSFDIEAFF.